These 24 T cell receptor beta chains were sequenced from one sample in a study of cytomegalovirus exposure and HLA in healthy donors. PCR primers comprised 60 Vbeta and 13 Jbeta primers. Some clones are missing from TCRdb's copy, which holds only in-frame ones; the method was immunoSEQ multiplex PCR. The data show roughly 130,000 clones, around 70% seen once. The source material was PBMCs. Source of these receptors: a man in his forties or fifties in good health and CMV-seropositive.

The chain has TRBV5-5 and TRBJ2-1; the match to TRBD2 covers 10 bases. The CDR3 covers 14 residues. The germline V gene encodes CDR1 SGHKS and CDR2 YYEKEE (reference sequence). The J segment lost 2 bases and the V segment lost 7 bases, leaving 3 bases of the junction unmatched. In DNA, the CDR3 is TGTGCCAGCCTACTAGCGGGGACCTACAATGAGCAGTTCTTC. Translation: CASLLAGTYNEQFF.

A remark on this clone: The junction and the germline gene differ at one end; a read error may be behind it. CDR3 protein: CASSPGASGQEAQYF. For the CDR3, the DNA is TGTGCTAGCAGCCCCGGGGCTAGCGGACAAGAGGCCCAGTACTTC. This rearrangement joins TRBV7-7 to TRBJ2-5; TRBD2 matches 7 bases. Germline V gives CDR1 SSHAT, CDR2 FNYEAQ (reference sequence). The CDR3 is 15 amino acids. The whole variable domain, filled in from reference TRBV7-7 and TRBJ2-5, reads GAGVSQSPRYKVTKRGQDVTLRCDPISSHATLYWYQQALGQGPEFLTYFNYEAQPDKSGLPSDRFSAERPEGSISTLTIQRTEQRDSAMYRCASSPGASGQEAQYFGPGTRLLVL.

CDR3 region: CASSLPGLVRTTEQFF. CDR3 DNA: TGTGCCAGCAGCTTACCGGGACTAGTCCGAACTACTGAGCAGTTCTTC. The V gene is TRBV7-6, the J gene TRBJ2-1, with 8 bases aligning to TRBD2. Losses at the gene ends were 2 bases for V and 9 bases for J; bases not matched to a gene: 12. This CDR3 has 16 amino acids. The germline V gene encodes CDR1 SGHVS and CDR2 FNYEAQ.

The chain carries TRBV5-1 and TRBJ2-2; 8 positions match TRBD2. Trimming removed 4 bases from V and 6 bases from J; junction bases left unmatched: 8. The CDR3 totals 15 residues. From germline, CDR1 is SGHRS and CDR2 YFSETQ. CDR3 sequence reads: CASSPGGITPGELFF. The CDR3 DNA reads as TGCGCCAGCAGCCCGGGAGGGATAACCCCCGGGGAGCTGTTTTTT.

The gene calls are TRBV15 and TRBJ2-3, with a possible D match to TRBD2 (6 bases). With 0 bases removed from V and 4 bases from J, the gap between germline ends came to 23 bases. The germline CDR1 and CDR2 sequences are LNHNV and YYDKDF (reference sequence). The CDR3 is 19 residues long. The CDR3 is CATSREYSLGGGFSDTQYF. The CDR3 DNA reads TGTGCCACCAGCAGAGAGTACTCCCTCGGGGGAGGCTTCTCAGATACGCAGTATTTT.

This clone was observed once. The chain combines TRBV13 with TRBJ2-1; 9 positions agree with TRBD2. This CDR3 comprises 18 residues. Trimming removed 5 bases from V and 0 bases from J; junction bases left unmatched: 11. Germline CDR1 is PRHDT and CDR2 is FYEKMQ (reference sequence). In DNA form, the CDR3 reads TGTGCCAGCAGCCCCCTGCGGGGGGGACATAGCTCCTACAATGAGCAGTTCTTC. This sequence encodes CASSPLRGGHSSYNEQFF.

In its sample, this clone was seen a few times. This chain joins TRBV5-6 and TRBJ2-4, with a weak D call TRBD1 (5 bases). The length of the CDR3 is 18 residues. The V gene's germline CDR1 is SGHDT and CDR2 YYEEEE. Trimming removed 0 bases at V and 0 bases at J, with 16 bases between. CDR3 region: CASSLGDRRLLAKNIQYF. The CDR3 bases are TGTGCCAGCAGCTTGGGTGACAGAAGACTCCTAGCCAAAAACATTCAGTACTTC.

J is TRBJ2-2 and V is TRBV28; D is ambiguous. There are 15 residues in the CDR3. Trimming removed 2 bases at V and 7 bases at J, with 14 bases between. Germline CDR1 is MDHEN and CDR2 is SYDVKM. DNA of the CDR3: TGTGCCAGCAGTTTAGGATTTAGCAGTAACGGGGAGCTGTTTTTT. Translating it yields CASSLGFSSNGELFF.

The chain has TRBV19 and TRBJ2-5; 14 bases agree with TRBD2. The V and J ends lost 6 bases and 2 bases, in that order; junction bases with no gene match: 5. Germline CDR1 is LNHDA and CDR2 is SQIVND (reference sequence). The CDR3 has 16 residues. CDR3 nucleotide sequence: TGTGCCAGTAGCGCCGGGACTAGCGGGAGTCAAGAGACCCAGTACTTC. Translated, it gives CASSAGTSGSQETQYF.

The rearrangement joins TRBV7-2 to TRBJ2-2, with unresolved D. This CDR3 spans 18 amino acids. V was cut by 1 base and J by 2 bases, with 17 bases left in between. From germline, CDR1 is SGHTA and CDR2 FQGNSA. This chain's CDR3 is CASSLVGQTWINTGELFF. The CDR3 coding sequence is TGTGCCAGCAGCTTAGTGGGCCAGACATGGATCAACACCGGGGAGCTGTTTTTT.

This clone was observed once. The rearrangement uses TRBV7-2 and TRBJ1-5, with no clear D. The V end lost 1 base, the J end lost 3 bases, and 4 bases lay between the germline ends. The germline V gene has CDR1 SGHTA and CDR2 FQGNSA. This CDR3 has 13 amino acids. The CDR3 coding sequence is TGTGCCAGCAGCTTAGAGCCCAATCAGCCCCAGCATTTT. This encodes CASSLEPNQPQHF.

V gene TRBV6-1 combines with J gene TRBJ2-2; 7 bases align to TRBD2. Germline CDR1 MNHNS, CDR2 SASEGT. The V gene end was trimmed by 6 bases and the J gene end by 6 bases; junction bases not matched to a gene: 4. The CDR3 runs 13 residues. CDR3 coding DNA: TGTGCCAGCAGAGGACTAGACCCCGGGGAGCTGTTTTTT. This gives the protein CASRGLDPGELFF.

The J gene is TRBJ2-2, the V gene TRBV9; D not resolved. CDR3 size: 15 residues. The V and J ends lost 4 bases and 6 bases respectively, with 16 bases between them. Germline CDR1 and CDR2: SGDLS and YYNGEE. The DNA of the CDR3 is TGTGCCAGCAGCCCCACCCCGGGTGAGGCCGGGGAGCTGTTTTTT. This translates into CASSPTPGEAGELFF.

The chain is built from TRBV28 and TRBJ2-1; D is perhaps TRBD2 (5 bases). Germline V lookup: CDR1 MDHEN, CDR2 SYDVKM. V lost 5 bases, J lost 4 bases, and 12 bases lay in between. CDR3 length: 14 residues. Here the CDR3 reads CASSPVGDYNEQFF. DNA for the CDR3: TGTGCCAGCAGTCCAGTCGGGGATTACAATGAGCAGTTCTTC.

This chain uses TRBV4-1 with TRBJ2-7; D is undetermined. Trimming shortened V by 0 bases and J by 1 base, and 7 bases separated the two germline ends. The CDR3 extends over 14 amino acids. In germline, CDR1 is MGHRA, CDR2 YSYEKL. The CDR3 DNA reads TGCGCCAGCAGCCAAGATCGCGGTTCCTACGAGCAGTACTTC. Translation: CASSQDRGSYEQYF.

This clone was detected only once. This rearrangement joins TRBV28 to TRBJ2-1, with 11 bases aligning to TRBD1. Per germline, CDR1 MDHEN and CDR2 SYDVKM. The CDR3 runs 15 residues. V lost 5 bases, J lost 3 bases, and 3 bases stayed unmatched. Written as DNA, the CDR3 is TGTGCCAGCAGTGTGGGACAGGGGGACTACAATGAGCAGTTCTTC. This translates into CASSVGQGDYNEQFF.

The chain recombines TRBV5-4 with TRBJ1-6; 7 nucleotides align to TRBD1. The CDR3 runs 17 residues. J lost 0 bases, V lost 4 bases, and 7 bases had no gene match. Looked up from germline, CDR1 is SGHNT and CDR2 is YYREEE (reference sequence). CDR3 residues: CASSGFRDSSYNSPLHF. The CDR3 DNA sequence: TGTGCCAGCAGCGGCTTCCGGGACAGCTCCTATAATTCACCCCTCCACTTT.

This chain uses TRBV7-8 with TRBJ1-2, with 10 positions matching TRBD1. Germline CDR1 reads SGHVS; CDR2 reads FQNEAQ. V lost 4 bases, J lost 3 bases, and 2 bases stayed unmatched. The CDR3 loop spans 14 amino acids. The DNA for the CDR3 is TGTGCCAGCAGCTCGACAGGGGGCTACTATGGCTACACCTTC. This encodes CASSSTGGYYGYTF.

This clone showed up just once. The V and J genes are TRBV6-1 and TRBJ1-5; 8 bases match TRBD1. V was clipped by 6 bases and J by 3 bases; unmatched bases: 4. CDR1 MNHNS and CDR2 SASEGT come from the germline V gene. This CDR3 has 14 residues. The CDR3 sequence is CASRRQGTNQPQHF. The CDR3, as DNA: TGTGCCAGCAGGCGACAGGGGACCAATCAGCCCCAGCATTTT.

Only a few counts were recorded for this clone. The chain carries TRBV4-1 and TRBJ2-7; 9 bases agree with TRBD1. CDR1 is MGHRA and CDR2 is YSYEKL in the germline V gene. Trimming removed 2 bases from V and 2 bases from J; junction bases left unmatched: 4. The CDR3 loop spans 15 amino acids. The CDR3 DNA is TGCGCCAGCAGCCAACCAAGGACAGGGGCCTACGAGCAGTACTTC. It translates to CASSQPRTGAYEQYF.

This chain links TRBV5-4 with TRBJ2-2; 13 bases align to TRBD2. Germline CDR1 reads SGHNT; CDR2 reads YYREEE (reference sequence). The CDR3 totals 18 residues. With V trimmed by 4 bases and J by 2 bases, 8 bases remained unmatched. The CDR3 nucleotides are TGTGCCAGCAGCCGAAGGACTAGCGGGAGAATTAACACCGGGGAGCTGTTTTTT. Residues: CASSRRTSGRINTGELFF. The entire variable domain, with the rest obtained from reference TRBV5-4 and TRBJ2-2, is as follows: ETGVTQSPTHLIKTRGQQVTLRCSSQSGHNTVSWYQQALGQGPQFIFQYYREEENGRGNFPPRFSGLQFPNYSSELNVNALELDDSALYLCASSRRTSGRINTGELFFGEGSRLTVL.

This clone was detected a few times. The chain has TRBV5-1 and TRBJ2-5; 9 nucleotides agree with TRBD1. From germline, CDR1 is SGHRS and CDR2 YFSETQ. There are 14 residues in the CDR3. The J segment lost 5 bases and the V segment lost 4 bases, leaving 6 bases of the junction unmatched. CDR3 region: CASSGTGRMETQYF. The CDR3 bases are TGCGCCAGCAGCGGGACAGGGAGGATGGAGACCCAGTACTTC.

The rearrangement links TRBV2 to TRBJ1-3; the D is unclear. The CDR3 totals 14 residues. With 8 bases removed from V and 0 bases from J, the gap between germline ends came to 11 bases. Looked up from germline, CDR1 is SNHLY and CDR2 is FYNNEI. This chain's CDR3 is CASRELLSGNTIYF. DNA of the CDR3: TGTGCCAGCCGAGAATTGCTCTCTGGAAACACCATATATTTT.

This chain uses TRBV19 with TRBJ2-1; 9 positions agree with TRBD1. The CDR3 covers 15 residues. CDR1 is LNHDA and CDR2 is SQIVND in the germline V gene (reference sequence). V trimming: 9 bases; J trimming: 0 bases; junction bases outside the gene matches: 6. CDR3 sequence reads: CASKRDRDSYNEQFF. CDR3 sequence (DNA): TGTGCCAGCAAGCGGGACAGGGACTCCTACAATGAGCAGTTCTTC.